This record covers a single TCR beta chain. Germline lookup yields CDR1 MNHNS and CDR2 SASEGT. The CDR3 sequence is 15 residues long. The junction had 10 bases not matched to a gene; V was cut back by 5 bases and J by 9 bases. These data are taken from a study of technical replicates of blood from a handful of donors. Sequenced by immunoSEQ multiplex PCR; TCRdb stores in-frame clones only, minus some. In the table there are roughly 81,000 clones, roughly 97% of which are singletons. The V and J genes are TRBV6-1 and TRBJ2-1; 10 bases line up with TRBD2. The specimen was T cells isolated from PBMCs. The source is a human donor in good health. The CDR3 nucleotides are TGTGCCAGCAGTTCAAGCGGGAGGGCCCGCGGTGAGCAGTTCTTC. This sequence encodes CASSSSGRARGEQFF.